This is a list of T cell receptor beta chains from one sample in a study of blood T cell repertoires in COVID-19. Generated by immunoSEQ multiplex PCR, the TCRdb table keeps only in-frame clones and is missing some. The repertoire includes more than 250,000 clones, about 80% of them detected once, and around 7.8% sits in the top ten. The sequencing sample was made of peripheral blood. The receptors originated from a human donor in a cohort sampled during active COVID-19. CDR3s leave out the opening cysteine and the closing phenylalanine or tryptophan. A D gene is named only where the DNA matches it firmly.

TRBV5-1,.,ASSLEMDRNTEAF
TRBV4-3,.,ASSQEGGVSNQPQH
TRBV4-1,.,ASAGLGLGGEKLF
TRBV7-2,.,ASGSAGLSNYGYT
TRBV6-2/TRBV6-3,.,ASSYRRGPNNEQF
TRBV25-1,.,ASSEWGGSSTEAF
TRBV27,TRBD1,ASSLRPRDRGVQY
TRBV2,.,ASSDRVASYNSPLH
TRBV5-6,.,ASSKWRTSNTGELF
TRBV19,.,ASSKGQRNEKLF
TRBV5-4,.,ASSLAMDSPNEKLF
TRBV2,.,ASSEVWSTGYYEQY
TRBV5-8,TRBD1,ASSLFRAGGRSEAF
TRBV7-9,TRBD2,ASSSAGAQVQETQY
TRBV5-1,TRBD1,ASSSTGGRTEAF
TRBV3-1/TRBV3-2,.,ASSQEVDFYYGYT
TRBV3-1/TRBV3-2,TRBD1,ASRSGTGNQPQH
TRBV19,TRBD1,ASRDRDEKLF
TRBV5-4,TRBD1,ASSLYAGQAYWATDTQY
TRBV4-2,.,ASSLKRDFGEKLF
TRBV6-2/TRBV6-3,.,ASSYGLRGDTEAF
TRBV19,TRBD1,ARDRGPRSYNSPLH
TRBV20-1,.,SASGQGNYGYT
TRBV9,.,ASSVGQEAYEAF
TRBV3-1/TRBV3-2,.,ASSQDQRGKLSYTEAF
TRBV19,.,ASRTLIGQSNQPQH
TRBV25-1,TRBD2,ASSPPARLAGIGETQY